The 20 T cell receptor beta chains below were found in one sample sequenced in a study of T cell responses to AZD1222 COVID-19 vaccine. The assay was immunoSEQ multiplex PCR, and TCRdb's table has in-frame clones only and misses some. The sample includes roughly 86,000 clones, roughly nine tenths of them seen just once. Sample: peripheral blood, taken on day 0 of AZD1222 vaccination. The receptor set was obtained from an adult in good health.

This clone was recorded once. The rearrangement uses TRBV9 and TRBJ1-2; D is undetermined. Deletions cut 0 bases from V and 11 bases from J, with 14 bases between. The CDR3 is 13 amino acids. Germline V gene data show CDR1 as SGDLS and CDR2 as YYNGEE. CDR3 sequence: CASSVAVRSGYTF. The DNA of the CDR3 is TGTGCCAGCAGCGTAGCAGTGAGGTCTGGGTACACCTTC.

This clone appeared once. The chain couples TRBV5-1 to TRBJ2-2; D gene ambiguous. The germline V gene has CDR1 SGHRS and CDR2 YFSETQ. V lost 4 bases and J 4 bases, leaving 11 bases between the germline ends. The CDR3 loop spans 14 amino acids. The CDR3 protein is CASSLGSSTGELFF. Written as DNA, the CDR3 is TGCGCCAGCAGCCTGGGTAGCAGCACCGGGGAGCTGTTTTTT.

CDR3 amino acids: CASRGGNYGYTF. CDR3 nucleotide sequence: TGTGCCAGCAGGGGGGGAAACTATGGCTACACCTTC. The rearrangement uses TRBV28 and TRBJ1-2; a weak D match, TRBD1 (5 bases). Trimming stripped 6 bases from V and 2 bases from J, with 7 bases between. Germline assignment: CDR1 MDHEN and CDR2 SYDVKM. This CDR3 has 12 residues.

The chain is built from TRBV15 and TRBJ1-5; D ambiguous. V was clipped by 0 bases and J by 7 bases, with 7 bases between them. The germline V gene has CDR1 LNHNV and CDR2 YYDKDF (reference sequence). The CDR3 has 13 amino acids. The CDR3, as DNA: TGTGCCACCAGCAGAGAAGGGTGGCAGCCCCAGCATTTT. Its translation is CATSREGWQPQHF.

Here the CDR3 reads CASSSGLAELDYEQYF. The CDR3, as DNA: TGTGCCAGCAGCTCGGGACTAGCGGAATTAGATTACGAGCAGTACTTC. V and J are TRBV5-6 and TRBJ2-7; 11 positions match TRBD2. The junction had 9 bases not matched to a gene; V was cut back by 3 bases and J by 4 bases. The CDR3 totals 16 residues. CDR1 is SGHDT and CDR2 is YYEEEE in the germline V gene. The complete variable domain, with remaining parts taken from reference TRBV5-6 and TRBJ2-7, reads DAGVTQSPTHLIKTRGQQVTLRCSPKSGHDTVSWYQQALGQGPQFIFQYYEEEERQRGNFPDRFSGHQFPNYSSELNVNALLLGDSALYLCASSSGLAELDYEQYFGPGTRLTVT.

This sequence joins TRBV11-2 and TRBJ1-6; 11 nucleotides line up with TRBD1. In germline, CDR1 is SGHAT, CDR2 FQNNGV. The CDR3 contains 19 residues. V shed 0 bases and J 7 bases; nucleotides not matched to a gene: 11. CDR3 sequence: CASSLDAGTGGRWNSPLHF. CDR3 DNA: TGTGCCAGCAGCTTAGACGCCGGGACAGGGGGTAGATGGAATTCACCCCTCCACTTT.

The chain uses TRBV2 and TRBJ1-1, with 10 bases fitting TRBD1. The length of the CDR3 is 14 residues. The J segment lost 3 bases and the V segment lost 6 bases, leaving 4 bases of the junction unmatched. Germline V gives CDR1 SNHLY, CDR2 FYNNEI. The CDR3 loop is CASSRQGAHTEAFF. The DNA of the CDR3 is TGTGCCAGCAGCCGACAGGGGGCCCACACTGAAGCTTTCTTT.

The chain uses TRBV6-5 and TRBJ1-4; D is possibly TRBD1 (5 bases). This CDR3 region has 13 residues. Germline V CDR1 and CDR2: MNHEY, SVGAGI. V was pared by 6 bases and J by 8 bases, with 13 bases between. CDR3 nucleotides: TGTGCCAGCAGAGGGGACGAGGGGGAAAAACTGTTTTTT. Translated: CASRGDEGEKLFF.

The chain couples TRBV27 to TRBJ2-5; 15 positions match TRBD2. V lost 5 bases and J lost 5; bases outside the gene matches: 0. This CDR3 spans 14 amino acids. Germline V gives CDR1 MNHEY, CDR2 SMNVEV (reference sequence). The CDR3 reads CASSGLAGGETQYF. The DNA for the CDR3 is TGTGCCAGCAGTGGACTAGCGGGAGGGGAGACCCAGTACTTC.

This sequence joins TRBV7-3 and TRBJ2-5; 7 nucleotides agree with TRBD1. CDR1 and CDR2 (germline): SGHTA, FQGTGA. With V trimmed by 3 bases and J by 0 bases, 7 bases remained unmatched. The CDR3 extends over 16 amino acids. This CDR3 is CASSFRDSSNQETQYF. DNA of the CDR3: TGTGCCAGCAGCTTCAGGGACAGCTCTAACCAAGAGACCCAGTACTTC.

The chain carries TRBV10-3 and TRBJ1-6, with 7 bases fitting TRBD1. The CDR3 loop spans 13 amino acids. CDR1 and CDR2 from the germline V gene are ENHRY and SYGVKD. Unmatched junction bases numbered 7, after V lost 10 bases and J lost 7 bases. The CDR3 sequence is CASQTGTNSPLHF. The CDR3 DNA follows: TGTGCCAGCCAGACAGGGACGAATTCACCCCTCCACTTT.

This clone was observed a single time. This chain uses TRBV28 with TRBJ1-1; D not resolved. This CDR3 has 13 amino acids. The germline gives CDR1 MDHEN, CDR2 SYDVKM. With 11 bases removed from V and 4 bases from J, the gap between germline ends came to 17 bases. The CDR3 DNA is TGTGCCGTCAGAGATGGGGTAACCACTGAAGCTTTCTTT. Protein: CAVRDGVTTEAFF.

This chain joins TRBV29-1 and TRBJ1-1, with 9 bases matching TRBD1. This CDR3 has 15 residues. Unmatched junction bases numbered 8, after V lost 6 bases and J lost 0 bases. Per germline, CDR1 SQVTM and CDR2 ANQGSEA. CDR3 in DNA: TGCAGCGTCGCGGGACAGGGCTTTTTGAACACTGAAGCTTTCTTT. Translating gives CSVAGQGFLNTEAFF.

This chain joins TRBV7-9 and TRBJ1-2; 9 bases map to TRBD1. Germline V lookup: CDR1 SEHNR, CDR2 FQNEAQ (reference sequence). This CDR3 is built from 13 residues. The ends lost 5 bases at V and 6 bases at J; junction bases unmatched: 4. DNA of the CDR3: TGTGCCAGCAGCCCCTGGACAGGGGATGGCTACACCTTC. Translating it yields CASSPWTGDGYTF.

The chain uses TRBV4-1 and TRBJ1-2; 7 nucleotides align to TRBD1. The CDR3 runs 13 residues. Looked up from germline, CDR1 is MGHRA and CDR2 is YSYEKL. V dropped 0 bases and J dropped 8; count of bases not matched to a gene: 3. The CDR3: CASSQEDRYGYTF. The CDR3 DNA reads as TGCGCCAGCAGCCAAGAGGACAGGTACGGCTACACCTTC.

A word on this clone: A read error may account for a junction end that differs from germline. The chain is built from TRBV6-6 and TRBJ2-1, with D tentatively TRBD1 or TRBD2 (6 bases each). Germline CDR1 is MNHNY and CDR2 is SVGAGI (reference sequence). The CDR3 has 16 amino acids. CDR3 amino acids: CASSYSPRGGYSEQFF. CDR3 nucleotides: TGTGCCAGCAGTTACTCCCCACGAGGGGGGTACAGTGAGCAGTTCTTC.

The CDR3 reads CASSLQSARGNQPQHF. In DNA form, the CDR3 reads TGTGCCAGCAGCCTACAGTCGGCTCGCGGCAATCAGCCCCAGCATTTT. The V call is TRBV28, the J call TRBJ1-5; unclear D gene. Germline V gene lookup returns CDR1 MDHEN and CDR2 SYDVKM. V lost 6 bases and J lost 2, with 17 bases in between. The CDR3 is 16 amino acids.

In nucleotides, the CDR3 is TGTGCCAGCTCACGGCGGGGAGGGGATGAAAAACTGTTTTTT. Protein: CASSRRGGDEKLFF. This chain joins TRBV18 and TRBJ1-4; tentatively, D is TRBD1 (5 bases). The CDR3 spans 14 residues. In germline, CDR1 is KGHSH, CDR2 LQKENI. Trimming left V 4 bases short and J 6 bases short, with 12 bases between.

J is TRBJ1-2 and V is TRBV6-5; maybe TRBD1 (6 bases). Trimming shortened V by 9 bases and J by 2 bases, and 16 bases separated the two germline ends. CDR3 length: 14 amino acids. Germline V CDR1 and CDR2: MNHEY, SVGAGI. Written as DNA, the CDR3 is TGTGCCAGTGGACTGGGCGGGGGCAACTATGGCTACACCTTC. As protein: CASGLGGGNYGYTF.

CDR3 sequence: CASKTSGRYNEQFF. DNA for the CDR3: TGTGCCAGCAAAACTAGCGGGAGATACAATGAGCAGTTCTTC. The genes are TRBV28 and TRBJ2-1; 11 positions agree with TRBD2. Germline loops: CDR1 MDHEN, CDR2 SYDVKM. The CDR3 loop spans 14 amino acids. V dropped 7 bases and J dropped 4; count of bases not matched to a gene: 3.